What follows describes a single T cell receptor beta chain. The antigen is unknown. The PCR ran on 60 Vbeta and 13 Jbeta primers. The table came from immunoSEQ multiplex PCR; TCRdb's copy has only in-frame clones and leaves some out. The sample shows about 190,000 clones, over 75% of them seen only once. This sample is drawn from a study of cytomegalovirus exposure and HLA in healthy donors. Points from the study as a whole: Common viral pathogens seemed to be connected with several of the most significant clusters, according to a later analysis. The study found most TCR sequences rare, yet found some public TCRs in many donors.

CDR1 is DFQATT, CDR2 SNEGSKA, per germline (reference sequence). V was pared by 3 bases and J by 8 bases, with 10 bases between. This CDR3 contains 11 residues. This receptor was identified in a man aged 50 or older in good health and CMV-seronegative. This chain links TRBV20-1 with TRBJ1-2; D uncertain. Sequencing used PBMCs. The CDR3 here is CSARRREGYTF. The CDR3 nucleotides read TGCAGTGCTAGGAGGAGAGAGGGCTACACCTTC.